The present entry profiles one TCR beta chain with its context. Its antigen remains undetermined. Base-call qualities are not available, and no considerably larger clone is one nucleotide away. The library was generated by the immunoSEQ multiplex PCR assay. The multiplex PCR relied on a mix of 60 forward primers for TCR Vbeta segments and 13 reverse primers for TCR Jbeta segments. The CDR3 region of rearranged TCR beta genes was amplified from genomic DNA with a multiplex PCR assay. On the Illumina HiSeq System, the amplified TCR beta libraries were sequenced as 87-base-pair reads. In the source study's methods: In a later analysis, approximately 74 million unique TCR beta chains were counted across the 666 repertoires, and some 10 million of these chains were shared by at least two donors. Raw reads were error-corrected and collapsed into unique sequences with a nearest-neighbor algorithm that merged closely related sequences to remove PCR and sequencing errors. V, D and J gene segments were assigned by aligning CDR3 sequences to IMGT reference sequences. For a sequence to be retained, a match of at least six nucleotides to both a V gene segment and a J gene segment was required. A rearrangement counted as productive if the CDR3 had no stop codons and remained in frame with V and J, and every other rearrangement counted as non-productive. Following IMGT convention, CDR3 was defined as the stretch from the second conserved V-encoded cysteine up to the conserved J-encoded phenylalanine. The earlier analysis of roughly 590 of the donors excluded any sequence lacking an unambiguous match to a single V gene segment. In an earlier analysis of a few hundred of the donors, a V segment was called functional when productive rearrangements were above 56.7%, and segregating when the standard deviation between donors exceeded 5%. To diagnose cytomegalovirus status from the catalog of TCR beta chain sequences, a statistical classification framework was built. A later analysis assigned V and J genes by comparing TCR nucleotide sequences with IMGT/GENE-DB human TR gene sequences. Using the TCRdist pipeline, a later analysis assigned CDR3 sequences along with most-parsimonious VDJ recombination scenarios. In a later analysis, each TCR beta chain was defined by its CDR3 amino acid sequence together with its V-gene family, and reads without a unique V-gene family were excluded. In a later analysis, approximately 590 highly shared, low-generation-probability nucleotide sequences were removed to address suspected cross-contamination and a sequencing artifact. For each public chain, a later analysis derived a clonal expansion index from normalized ranks of inferred template counts within each repertoire. In a later analysis, generation probabilities were computed with a VDJ recombination model fitted to out-of-frame rearrangements, and the resulting probabilities were checked against IGoR. In a later analysis, hypergeometric tests were used to score TCR-TCR, TCR-HLA and TCR-CMV co-occurrence, with a repertoire-size bias correction applied to TCR pairs. False discovery rates were estimated in a later analysis by permuting HLA or CMV assignments 20 times. A later analysis grouped co-occurring TCRs with DBSCAN, adding TCRdist sequence similarity when clustering within HLA-allele-positive subsets. Repertoires with fewer than 30,000 or more than 120,000 public chains were left out of co-occurrence clustering, as were about five repertoires with anomalous nucleotide sharing. Not all clones reach the TCRdb copy of this immuneACCESS table, which keeps in-frame sequences only. Checked studies attribute under half of the gap to unresolved V genes and leave the rest unexplained. V and J calls and clone size follow that table, whereas D and trimming were derived from the DNA. Across this sample there are some 99,000 clones, with 69% seen only once. Approximately 5.4% of the sample is taken by the ten largest.

The sample comes from a study of cytomegalovirus exposure and HLA in healthy donors (dated by TCRdb to the late 2010s). Some background on the complete study: In an earlier analysis of around 540 of the donors, approximately 300 Gb of sequence data and 100 million or so unique TCR beta sequences from about 180 million T cells were reported. An early release covering roughly 600 HLA-typed donors comprised approximately 290 gigabases of sequencing data and tens of millions of unique TCR sequences. Among the roughly 400 genotyped donors, around 81% belonged to the genetic ancestry cluster associated with self-reported Caucasian donors. The aim of the study was to test whether cataloging public T cell receptors could identify signatures of past pathogen exposure. The T cell repertoires of some 670 subjects were profiled by immunosequencing and related to cytomegalovirus serostatus. Along with the approximately 700-subject first cohort, a separate validation cohort of over 90 different subjects was used. The study combined high-throughput TCR immunosequencing, statistical association of individual TCRs with disease status, and machine learning to predict cytomegalovirus infection status. In a later analysis, previously published TCR beta repertoires from 670 or so donors were re-analyzed and high-resolution HLA genotyping was added so that TCR occurrence patterns could be studied. Rather than using new phenotypic data, the later analysis identified candidate immune exposures from TCR beta sequences and from how often those sequences occurred across donors. In an earlier analysis of 587 of the donors, high-throughput TCR beta sequencing was used to judge whether each TCR beta V gene segment behaved as functional or pseudogenic. Alongside the repertoire data, information on donor age, sex, ethnicity and CMV serostatus was compiled. In a later genetic analysis, genome-wide SNP genotypes for about 65% of the 666 donors were used, and that subset was treated as a discovery cohort. Every discovery cohort repertoire had been produced on one sequencing platform. HLA typing covered class I and class II loci at four-digit resolution. Typing coverage differed by locus: A, B, C, DRB1 and DQB1 were typed in roughly 620-640 donors, DQA1 in approximately 520, DPA1 in around 610, and DPB1 in approximately 450. Four to six DR-DQ haplotypes were handled as single units for association and clustering, since linkage in the cohort was strong. Among about 370 genotyped donors of the cohort, an average of roughly 230,000 unique TCR beta nucleotide sequences was sequenced per donor, of which about 18% were non-productive.

CDR1 and CDR2, per the germline V gene, are MDHEN and SYDVKM. Measured from the cysteine to the phenylalanine, the CDR3 is 14 residues long. The only DNA kept is the CDR3, 42 bases in frame from the first base. The trim is 2 bases for V and 7 bases for J, with a gap of 12 bases between the germline ends. On the study overall, not on this receptor specifically: The sequencing pipeline was judged likely to have produced a cluster of highly shared sequence variants as a technical artifact. When HLA alleles, especially DR and DQ, strongly co-occurred, attributing TCR associations to individual alleles was difficult. Broadly in line with IMGT annotations, most TCR beta V segments showed up in productive rearrangements about 87% or about 30% of the time in an earlier analysis of approximately 640 of the donors. A later analysis found that most CMV-associated TCR beta chains appeared HLA-restricted, with HLA associations seemingly driven largely by CMV exposure. The study listed 150 to 200 TCR beta chains as associated with cytomegalovirus. A further reported finding was that TCR beta sequences accurately predicted the HLA-A and HLA-B alleles for most subjects in the first cohort. CMV serostatus was the only immune exposure information available for the cohort. The classifier was reported to diagnose cytomegalovirus status with high specificity and sensitivity in both the original cohort and the validation cohort. A later analysis found that TCR association rates varied across HLA loci, with DRB1 alleles showing the most associated TCRs and HLA-C alleles the fewest. In a later analysis, 16,951 TCR beta sequences were associated with specific HLA alleles at a false discovery rate of 0.05. According to a later analysis, parvovirus B19, influenza, CMV and Epstein-Barr virus appeared linked to several top co-occurrence clusters. Compared with the roughly 670-donor mean, donors in an Asian-associated ancestry cluster had fewer N-insertions in productive TCRs, according to a later genetic analysis. This cohort had only TCR beta chains sequenced, and the lack of alpha or paired-chain data limited which features could be detected. Because counts were too low, seventeen rarely observed V segments, including chromosome 9 orphons, were left out of the earlier analysis of several hundred of the donors. In vitro tests confirmed that a few of the cytomegalovirus-associated TCR beta chains recognize cytomegalovirus antigens. Linkage disequilibrium might explain the correlated functional status among segregating V segments, but an unknown experimental factor could not be ruled out. The presence/absence analyses assumed that sequencing depth was roughly uniform across donors, and that assumption may not be true. Some IMGT-functional V segments, including TRBV6-2 and TRBV6-3, could not be distinguished by the 87-base-pair reads and were therefore excluded. A later genetic analysis associated a missense DCLRE1C variant with V-gene and J-gene trimming of TCR beta chains, and an independent cohort replicated the association. Most TCR sequences were seen in very few donors, while some public TCRs were found in many individuals. HLA typing was unavailable for some donors at each locus, so association tests used only the typed subset. A later analysis found that HLA-associated TCR beta chains were more clonally expanded and had lower generation probabilities than equally common non-associated chains. The authors suggested that the approach could potentially be generalized to other disease states and immunological phenotypes.

The cohort consisted of 600 to 750 healthy bone marrow donors. At the time of sampling, every cohort member was nominally healthy, though immune exposures that went unrecorded were likely present. The donor tested CMV seropositive and was one of the 289 seropositive cohort members. Every donor gave a peripheral blood sample, and the peripheral blood mononuclear cells from that sample were used for TCR beta sequencing. Genomic DNA was extracted from the blood cell samples with the Qiagen DNeasy Blood Extraction Kit. The chain is assembled from TRBV28 and TRBJ1-5; the D gene remains uncertain. This receptor was taken from a woman in her 70s in good health and CMV-seropositive. The sequenced sample consisted of PBMCs. CDR3 protein: CASSLRPVVQPQHF. Read as DNA, the sequence is TGTGCCAGCAGTTTACGCCCGGTGGTGCAGCCCCAGCATTTT.